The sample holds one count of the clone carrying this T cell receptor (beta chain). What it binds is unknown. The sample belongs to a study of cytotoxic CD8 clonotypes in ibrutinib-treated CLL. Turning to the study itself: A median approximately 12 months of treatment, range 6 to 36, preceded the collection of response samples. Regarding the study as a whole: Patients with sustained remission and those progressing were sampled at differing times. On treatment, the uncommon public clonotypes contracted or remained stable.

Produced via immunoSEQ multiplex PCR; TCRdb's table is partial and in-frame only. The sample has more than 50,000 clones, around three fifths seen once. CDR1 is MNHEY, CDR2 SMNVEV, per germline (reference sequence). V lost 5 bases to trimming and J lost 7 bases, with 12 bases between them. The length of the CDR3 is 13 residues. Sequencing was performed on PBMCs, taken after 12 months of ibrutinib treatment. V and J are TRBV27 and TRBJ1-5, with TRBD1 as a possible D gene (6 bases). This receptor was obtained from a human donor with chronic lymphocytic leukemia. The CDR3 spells CASSGGVRQPQHF. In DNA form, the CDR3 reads TGTGCCAGCAGTGGGGGCGTCAGGCAGCCCCAGCATTTT.